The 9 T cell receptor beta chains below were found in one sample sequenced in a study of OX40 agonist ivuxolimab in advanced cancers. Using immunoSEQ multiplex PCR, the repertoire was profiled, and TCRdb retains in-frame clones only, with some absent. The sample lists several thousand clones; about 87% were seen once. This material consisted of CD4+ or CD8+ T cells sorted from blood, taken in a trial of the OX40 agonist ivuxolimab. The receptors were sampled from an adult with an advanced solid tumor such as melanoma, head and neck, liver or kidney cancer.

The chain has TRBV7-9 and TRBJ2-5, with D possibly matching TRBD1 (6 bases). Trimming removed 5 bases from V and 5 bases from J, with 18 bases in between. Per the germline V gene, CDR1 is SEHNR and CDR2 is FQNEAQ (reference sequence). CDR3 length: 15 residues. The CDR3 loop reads CASSPKDSRGETQYF. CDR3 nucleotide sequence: TGTGCCAGCAGCCCCAAGGACAGTCGAGGGGAGACCCAGTACTTC.

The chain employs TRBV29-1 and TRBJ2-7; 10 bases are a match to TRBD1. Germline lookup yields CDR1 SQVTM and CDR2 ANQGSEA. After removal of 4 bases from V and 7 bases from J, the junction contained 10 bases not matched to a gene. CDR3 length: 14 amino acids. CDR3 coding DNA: TGCAGCGTTGCCCGACAGGGGGCCTTGGATGAGCAGTACTTC. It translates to CSVARQGALDEQYF.

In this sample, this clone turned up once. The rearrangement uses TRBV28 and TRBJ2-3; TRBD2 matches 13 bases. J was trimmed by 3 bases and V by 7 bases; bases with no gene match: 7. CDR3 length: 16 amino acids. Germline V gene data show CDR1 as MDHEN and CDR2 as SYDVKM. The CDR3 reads CASTFETSGGTDTQYF. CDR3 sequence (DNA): TGTGCCAGCACCTTCGAGACTAGCGGGGGGACAGATACGCAGTATTTT.

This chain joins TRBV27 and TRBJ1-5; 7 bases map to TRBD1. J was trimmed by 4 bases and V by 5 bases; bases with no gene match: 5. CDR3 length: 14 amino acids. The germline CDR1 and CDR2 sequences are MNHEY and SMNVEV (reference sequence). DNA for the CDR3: TGTGCCAGCAGTCCCCGGGACAGAAATCAGCCCCAGCATTTT. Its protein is CASSPRDRNQPQHF.

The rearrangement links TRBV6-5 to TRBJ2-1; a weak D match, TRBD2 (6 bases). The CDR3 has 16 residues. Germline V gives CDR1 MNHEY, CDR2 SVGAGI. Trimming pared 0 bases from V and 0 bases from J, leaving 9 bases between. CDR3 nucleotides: TGTGCCAGCAGTTACTCCGCGGGAAACTCCTACAATGAGCAGTTCTTC. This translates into CASSYSAGNSYNEQFF.

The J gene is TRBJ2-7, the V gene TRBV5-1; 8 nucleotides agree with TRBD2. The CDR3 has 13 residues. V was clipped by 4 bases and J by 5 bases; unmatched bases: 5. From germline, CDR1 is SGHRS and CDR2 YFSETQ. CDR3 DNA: TGCGCCAGCAGCATGACGGGAGGGAACGAGCAGTACTTC. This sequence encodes CASSMTGGNEQYF.

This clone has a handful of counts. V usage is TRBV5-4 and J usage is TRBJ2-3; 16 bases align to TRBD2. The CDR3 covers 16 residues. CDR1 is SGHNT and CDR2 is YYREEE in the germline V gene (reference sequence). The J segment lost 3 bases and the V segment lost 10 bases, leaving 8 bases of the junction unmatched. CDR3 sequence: CASSGLAGGPTDTQYF. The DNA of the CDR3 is TGTGCCTCCTCGGGACTAGCGGGGGGGCCGACAGATACGCAGTATTTT.

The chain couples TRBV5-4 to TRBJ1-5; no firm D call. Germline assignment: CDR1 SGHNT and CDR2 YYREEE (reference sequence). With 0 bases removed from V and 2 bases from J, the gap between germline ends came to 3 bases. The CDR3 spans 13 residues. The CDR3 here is CASSLDGNQPQHF. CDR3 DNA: TGTGCCAGCAGCTTGGACGGCAATCAGCCCCAGCATTTT.

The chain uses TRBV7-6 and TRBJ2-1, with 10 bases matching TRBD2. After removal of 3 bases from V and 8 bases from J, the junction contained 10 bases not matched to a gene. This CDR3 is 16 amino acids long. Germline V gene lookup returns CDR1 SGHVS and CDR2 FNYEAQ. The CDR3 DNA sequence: TGTGCCAGCAGCTTGGCCAGCGGGAGGGCCTCAGATGAGCAGTTCTTC. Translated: CASSLASGRASDEQFF. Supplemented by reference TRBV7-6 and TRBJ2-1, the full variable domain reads GAGVSQSPRYKVTKRGQDVALRCDPISGHVSLYWYRQALGQGPEFLTYFNYEAQQDKSGLPNDRFSAERPEGSISTLTIQRTEQRDSAMYRCASSLASGRASDEQFFGPGTRLTVL.